This TCR beta chain was sequenced for a study of blood T cell repertoires in COVID-19. Per the original methods: Nucleated cell counts were estimated from reference gene primer amplification. Sequenced by immunoSEQ multiplex PCR; TCRdb stores in-frame clones only, minus some. For V, J and clone size, that table is used; D and trimming come from the DNA. In the table there are under 250,000 clones, around 82% of which are singletons. The sequencing input was peripheral blood. The TCR was taken from a human donor in a cohort sampled during active COVID-19.

CDR3 sequence reads: CSASGAALSYNEQFF. The CDR3 DNA sequence: TGCAGTGCTAGTGGGGCAGCCCTGTCCTACAATGAGCAGTTCTTC. V is TRBV20-1 and J is TRBJ2-1; D perhaps matches TRBD1 (5 bases). With 3 bases removed from V and 1 base from J, the gap between germline ends came to 13 bases. CDR1 and CDR2 from the germline V gene are DFQATT and SNEGSKA (reference sequence). This CDR3 spans 15 amino acids.